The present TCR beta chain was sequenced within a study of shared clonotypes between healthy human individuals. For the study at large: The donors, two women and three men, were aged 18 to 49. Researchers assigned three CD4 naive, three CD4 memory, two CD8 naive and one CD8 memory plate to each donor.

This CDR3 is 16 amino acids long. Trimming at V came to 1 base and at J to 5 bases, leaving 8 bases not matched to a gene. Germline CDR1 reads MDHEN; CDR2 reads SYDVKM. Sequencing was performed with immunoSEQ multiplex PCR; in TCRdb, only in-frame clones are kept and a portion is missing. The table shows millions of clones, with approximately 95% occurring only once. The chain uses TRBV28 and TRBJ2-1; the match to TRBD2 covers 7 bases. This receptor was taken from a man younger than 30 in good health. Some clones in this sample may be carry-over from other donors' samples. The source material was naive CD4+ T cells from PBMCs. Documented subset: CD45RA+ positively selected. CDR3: CASSLFAGAGNNEQFF. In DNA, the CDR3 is TGTGCCAGCAGTTTATTCGCGGGAGCGGGGAACAATGAGCAGTTCTTC.